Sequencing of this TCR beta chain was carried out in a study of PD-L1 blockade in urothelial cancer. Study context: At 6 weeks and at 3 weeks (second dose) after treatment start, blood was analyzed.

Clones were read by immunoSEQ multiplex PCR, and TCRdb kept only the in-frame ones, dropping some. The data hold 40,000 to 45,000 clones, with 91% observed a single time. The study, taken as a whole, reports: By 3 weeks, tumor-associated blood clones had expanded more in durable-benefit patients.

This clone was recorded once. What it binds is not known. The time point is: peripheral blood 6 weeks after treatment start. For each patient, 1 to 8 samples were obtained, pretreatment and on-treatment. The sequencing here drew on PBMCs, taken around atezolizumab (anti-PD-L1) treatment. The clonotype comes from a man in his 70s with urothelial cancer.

The CDR3 spells CATSRVGRETSLFF. CDR3 coding DNA: TGTGCCACCAGCAGAGTCGGGCGGGAGACAAGCCTGTTTTTT. The chain couples TRBV15 to TRBJ1-4; D call uncertain. Trimming removed 1 base at V and 14 bases at J, with 17 bases between. Germline-derived CDR1 and CDR2 are LNHNV and YYDKDF (reference sequence). The CDR3 covers 14 residues.